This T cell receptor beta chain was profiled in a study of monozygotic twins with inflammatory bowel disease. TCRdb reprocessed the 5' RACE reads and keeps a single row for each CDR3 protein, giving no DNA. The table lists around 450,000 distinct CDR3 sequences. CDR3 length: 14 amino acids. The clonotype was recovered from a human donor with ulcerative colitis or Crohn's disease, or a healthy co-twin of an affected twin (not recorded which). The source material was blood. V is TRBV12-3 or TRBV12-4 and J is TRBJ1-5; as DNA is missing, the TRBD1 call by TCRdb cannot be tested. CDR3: CASSFRTGEGPQHF.